Below are 21 T cell receptor beta chains sequenced from a single sample in a study of STAT5B mutations in CD4+ large granular lymphocyte leukemia. Libraries were prepared by immunoSEQ multiplex PCR; TCRdb keeps only in-frame clonotypes and omits some of them. The data show approximately 34,000 clones, about two thirds seen once. The material sequenced was CD4+ T cells from blood buffy coats. All receptors come from a human donor in good health.

The rearrangement links TRBV6-1 to TRBJ2-3, with D possibly being TRBD1 or TRBD2 (5 bases each). CDR1 MNHNS and CDR2 SASEGT come from the germline V gene. The length of the CDR3 is 12 residues. Trimming pared 11 bases from V and 14 bases from J, leaving 23 bases between. Here the CDR3 DNA reads TGTGCCGGAGGACCCGGGACCTACGGCAGGTATTTT. As protein: CAGGPGTYGRYF.

The rearrangement joins TRBV30 to TRBJ1-5; D remains ambiguous. Between the trimmed V and J ends, which lost 1 base and 6 bases, there was a span of 10 bases. Looked up from germline, CDR1 is GTSNPN and CDR2 is SVGIG (reference sequence). The CDR3 sequence is 13 residues long. The CDR3 DNA reads TGTGCCTGGAGTGCTGGGCAAGGTCAGCCCCAGCATTTT. Its protein product is CAWSAGQGQPQHF. Drawing the rest from reference TRBV30 and TRBJ1-5, the complete variable domain is SQTIHQWPATLVQPVGSPLSLECTVEGTSNPNLYWYRQAAGRGLQLLFYSVGIGQISSEVPQNLSASRPQDRQFILSSKKLLLSDSGFYLCAWSAGQGQPQHFGDGTRLSIL.

The V and J genes are TRBV7-2 and TRBJ2-5; D could derive from TRBD1 or TRBD2 (6 bases each). Germline assignment: CDR1 SGHTA and CDR2 FQGNSA. CDR3 length: 14 residues. V was cut by 5 bases and J by 5 bases, with 15 bases left in between. This CDR3 reads CASSPRGGRETQYF. In DNA, the CDR3 is TGTGCCAGCAGCCCGCGAGGGGGGAGGGAGACCCAGTACTTC.

The V call is TRBV10-2, the J call TRBJ1-1; a weak D match, TRBD1 (6 bases). Per germline, CDR1 WSHSY and CDR2 SAAADI. This CDR3 region has 16 residues. The V and J ends lost 3 bases and 1 base respectively, with 15 bases between them. CDR3 nucleotides: TGCGCCAGCAGTGACACTTGGGGGCGACGGAACACTGAAGCTTTCTTT. As protein: CASSDTWGRRNTEAFF.

This sequence joins TRBV18 and TRBJ2-1; TRBD2 matches 8 bases. CDR3 size: 14 residues. CDR1 KGHSH and CDR2 LQKENI come from the germline V gene. The junction had 7 bases not matched to a gene; V was cut back by 3 bases and J by 9 bases. This chain's CDR3 is CASSPSGGVGEQFF. The CDR3 DNA is TGTGCCAGCTCACCCAGCGGGGGAGTAGGTGAGCAGTTCTTC.

The chain joins TRBV2 to TRBJ1-4, with D tentatively TRBD1 (5 bases). This CDR3 region has 15 residues. Trimming pared 3 bases from V and 8 bases from J, leaving 16 bases between. In germline, CDR1 is SNHLY, CDR2 FYNNEI. Here the CDR3 DNA reads TGTGCCAGCAGTGACCCCGGCCAGGGTGAGGAAAAACTGTTTTTT. Protein product: CASSDPGQGEEKLFF.

The rearrangement uses TRBV19 and TRBJ2-3; no reliable D call. CDR3 size: 12 residues. Looked up from germline, CDR1 is LNHDA and CDR2 is SQIVND (reference sequence). V was clipped by 7 bases and J by 4 bases, with 9 bases between them. The CDR3 loop is CASMGSSDTQYF. The CDR3 DNA sequence: TGTGCCAGTATGGGATCTTCAGATACGCAGTATTTT.

This chain links TRBV19 with TRBJ2-4; D not certain. Germline CDR1 is LNHDA and CDR2 is SQIVND (reference sequence). Trimming took off 3 bases at V and 6 bases at J, with 12 bases between the two ends. This CDR3 region has 14 residues. The CDR3 nucleotides are TGTGCCAGTAGTATTGAGCAGGAGTTAAACATTCAGTACTTC. Translated: CASSIEQELNIQYF.

This clone was counted only a few times. The CDR3 protein is CASSPRTGGREAFF. CDR3 nucleotides: TGTGCCAGCAGTCCTCGGACAGGGGGTAGAGAAGCTTTCTTT. This chain connects TRBV6-1 to TRBJ1-1, with TRBD1 identical over 10 bases. The germline V gene has CDR1 MNHNS and CDR2 SASEGT. CDR3 length equals 14 residues. V shed 5 bases and J 8 bases; nucleotides not matched to a gene: 8.

This clone was observed a handful of times. The chain links TRBV12-5 to TRBJ1-1; D is undetermined. V was trimmed by 6 bases and J by 5 bases, leaving 7 bases between them. This CDR3 comprises 11 residues. Per germline, CDR1 LGHNT and CDR2 FRNRAP. The CDR3 DNA follows: TGTGCTAGTGGCACGGAGACTGAAGCTTTCTTT. The encoded protein is CASGTETEAFF.

The chain joins TRBV10-3 to TRBJ1-2; D gene unclear. Germline values: CDR1 ENHRY, CDR2 SYGVKD. This CDR3 region has 12 residues. V lost 3 bases to trimming and J lost 8 bases, with 10 bases between them. CDR3 coding DNA: TGTGCCATCAGTGACTTCCTGGAGGGCTACACCTTC. The encoded protein is CAISDFLEGYTF.

Only one count was recorded for this clone. The V call is TRBV29-1, the J call TRBJ2-5; D not certain. Per germline, CDR1 SQVTM and CDR2 ANQGSEA. The length of the CDR3 is 10 residues. V shed 5 bases and J shed 4 bases, with 5 bases lying between them. The CDR3 spells CSVLGETQYF. The CDR3 coding sequence is TGCAGCGTTCTAGGAGAGACCCAGTACTTC.

The gene calls are TRBV5-6 and TRBJ2-5; TRBD2 matches at 12 bases. This CDR3 spans 17 amino acids. Trimming cost V 4 bases and J 5 bases; bases outside gene matches: 12. Looked up from germline, CDR1 is SGHDT and CDR2 is YYEEEE. CDR3 sequence reads: CASSTGLAGTHGETQYF. The CDR3 DNA is TGTGCCAGCAGCACAGGACTAGCGGGGACCCACGGGGAGACCCAGTACTTC.

The V and J genes are TRBV29-1 and TRBJ2-3, with TRBD2 matching over 10 bases. CDR3 length: 15 amino acids. The V and J ends lost 5 bases and 2 bases, in that order; junction bases with no gene match: 7. CDR1 and CDR2 (germline): SQVTM, ANQGSEA. CDR3 residues: CSVFWTSGSTDTQYF. CDR3 sequence (DNA): TGCAGCGTTTTTTGGACTAGCGGATCCACAGATACGCAGTATTTT.

The chain uses TRBV7-2 and TRBJ1-2; perhaps TRBD1 as D (6 bases). The germline gives CDR1 SGHTA, CDR2 FQGNSA. CDR3 length: 13 amino acids. V was trimmed by 5 bases and J by 4 bases, leaving 11 bases between them. The CDR3 loop is CASSAGQIYGYTF. The CDR3 DNA reads as TGTGCCAGCAGCGCCGGACAGATCTATGGCTACACCTTC.

This clone was seen a few times. The genes are TRBV6-5 and TRBJ2-2; D unclear. Trimming stripped 3 bases from V and 8 bases from J, with 10 bases between. The CDR3 loop spans 13 amino acids. Germline-derived CDR1 and CDR2 are MNHEY and SVGAGI. CDR3 nucleotide sequence: TGTGCCAGCAGTTATACGCCTCAAGGGGAGCTGTTTTTT. It translates to CASSYTPQGELFF.

This clone was recorded a few times. CDR3 DNA sequence: TGTGCCAGCAGCTTAGGCAGGGAGAATGAGCAGTTCTTC. It codes for CASSLGRENEQFF. This chain uses TRBV7-2 with TRBJ2-1; D could derive from TRBD1 or TRBD2 (5 bases each). Trimming took 1 base from V and 7 from J, leaving 8 bases between them. The CDR3 has 13 residues. The germline V gene has CDR1 SGHTA and CDR2 FQGNSA.

This clone was seen just once. V usage is TRBV19 and J usage is TRBJ2-7; D is possibly TRBD1 (5 bases). Germline loops: CDR1 LNHDA, CDR2 SQIVND (reference sequence). The CDR3 is 15 amino acids. Between the trimmed V and J ends, which lost 5 bases and 0 bases, there was a span of 14 bases. In nucleotides, the CDR3 is TGTGCCAGTAGTCTAAGTTACAGGAGCTCCTACGAGCAGTACTTC. Residues: CASSLSYRSSYEQYF. The full variable domain, its missing parts supplied by reference TRBV19 and TRBJ2-7, is DGGITQSPKYLFRKEGQNVTLSCEQNLNHDAMYWYRQDPGQGLRLIYYSQIVNDFQKGDIAEGYSVSREKKESFPLTVTSAQKNPTAFYLCASSLSYRSSYEQYFGPGTRLTVT.

The rearrangement links TRBV5-1 to TRBJ2-6; D remains ambiguous. V lost 0 bases and J lost 0, with 4 bases in between. The CDR3 runs 15 residues. The germline V gene has CDR1 SGHRS and CDR2 YFSETQ. The CDR3 here is CASSLDASGANVLTF. CDR3 bases: TGCGCCAGCAGCTTGGATGCCTCTGGGGCCAACGTCCTGACTTTC.

The V call is TRBV6-1, the J call TRBJ1-5; TRBD1 aligns across 7 bases. Germline V gene data show CDR1 as MNHNS and CDR2 as SASEGT. The length of the CDR3 is 15 residues. J lost 4 bases, V lost 6 bases, and 9 bases had no gene match. This CDR3 reads CASRLNRGGNQPQHF. The CDR3 DNA reads TGTGCCAGCAGGCTTAACAGGGGAGGAAATCAGCCCCAGCATTTT.

The chain employs TRBV28 and TRBJ1-3; 9 nucleotides line up with TRBD1. V was clipped by 6 bases and J by 5 bases; unmatched bases: 8. The germline V gene has CDR1 MDHEN and CDR2 SYDVKM. The CDR3 is 15 residues long. CDR3 DNA: TGTGCCAGCAGCCCGGGGACAGGGAAACGAAACACCATATATTTT. This sequence encodes CASSPGTGKRNTIYF.